Listed below are T cell receptor beta chains from one sample, sequenced in a study of blood T cell repertoires in COVID-19. Profiling relied on immunoSEQ multiplex PCR, and the TCRdb table lists in-frame clones only, not all of them. This repertoire shows 72,000 or so clones, 80% to 90% found once; its top ten account for approximately 5%. Sequencing was carried out using peripheral blood. These receptors were collected from a man aged 45-65 years with active COVID-19. Both conserved end residues are part of each CDR3. A D gene is named only where the DNA matches it firmly. Size tells how often a clone was seen (once, few, many) or the class of an expanded clone, and some rows leave it out.

NA,TRBV18,TRBD1,TRBJ2-7,CASSLDRGHEQYF,TGTGCCAGCTCACTTGACAGGGGGCACGAGCAGTACTTC
NA,TRBV6-5,TRBD1,TRBJ1-1,CASSQGQGRTEAFF,TGTGCCAGCAGCCAGGGACAGGGGAGGACTGAAGCTTTCTTT
NA,TRBV7-3,TRBD2,TRBJ2-1,CASSPELTGLAGGQQFF,TGTGCCAGCAGTCCCGAGCTAACGGGACTAGCGGGGGGGCAGCAGTTCTTC
NA,TRBV4-3,NA,TRBJ1-3,CASSLGGGGSGNTIYF,TGCGCCAGCAGCCTGGGGGGTGGGGGCTCTGGAAACACCATATATTTT
NA,TRBV2,TRBD2,TRBJ2-2,CASSEANVRTRPSGELFF,TGTGCCAGCAGTGAAGCAAATGTTAGGACTAGGCCTTCCGGGGAGCTGTTTTTT
NA,TRBV7-8,NA,TRBJ2-2,CASSFLGTGGELFF,TGTGCCAGCAGCTTCTTAGGGACGGGCGGGGAGCTGTTTTTT
NA,TRBV5-1,TRBD1,TRBJ2-7,CASSSMGDRAPYEQYF,TGCGCCAGCAGCTCTATGGGGGACAGGGCCCCCTACGAGCAGTACTTC
NA,TRBV24-1,TRBD1,TRBJ2-7,CATSEAGTGIYEQYF,TGTGCCACCAGTGAAGCCGGGACAGGGATCTACGAGCAGTACTTC
NA,TRBV9,NA,TRBJ2-7,CASSAGSIGYEQYF,TGTGCCAGCAGCGCGGGGTCGATTGGCTACGAGCAGTACTTC
once,TRBV7-6,NA,TRBJ1-6,CASSLALAGRSPLHF,TGTGCCAGCAGCTTAGCGCTCGCAGGGAGGTCACCCCTCCACTTT
once,TRBV19,TRBD1,TRBJ2-5,CASKNDRAETQYF,TGTGCCAGTAAGAATGACAGGGCTGAGACCCAGTACTTC
NA,TRBV6-5,NA,TRBJ1-5,CASSYSHRYSNQPQHF,TGTGCCAGCAGTTACTCCCACAGGTATAGCAATCAGCCCCAGCATTTT
few,TRBV7-9,TRBD1,TRBJ2-1,CASGVRDRGYNEQFF,TGTGCCAGCGGGGTGAGGGACAGGGGATACAATGAGCAGTTCTTC
NA,TRBV6-5,TRBD1,TRBJ1-3,CASSRDRGPGNTIYF,TGTGCCAGCAGTCGGGACAGGGGCCCTGGAAACACCATATATTTT
NA,TRBV5-1,TRBD1,TRBJ1-1,CASSLGQGASYTEAFF,TGCGCCAGCAGCCTTGGACAGGGGGCCTCGTACACTGAAGCTTTCTTT
once,TRBV4-1,NA,TRBJ1-6,CAGTGLWSNSPLHF,TGCGCCGGAACAGGGTTATGGAGTAATTCACCCCTCCACTTT
NA,TRBV12-3/TRBV12-4,NA,TRBJ2-2,CASSPANTGELFF,TGTGCCAGCAGCCCAGCGAACACCGGGGAGCTGTTTTTT
NA,TRBV30,NA,TRBJ1-6,CAWSAISRGDSPLHF,TGTGCCTGGAGTGCAATCAGCCGGGGGGATTCACCCCTCCACTTT
NA,TRBV18,NA,TRBJ2-2,CASSPPEGVNTGELFF,TGTGCCAGCTCACCACCTGAGGGAGTGAACACCGGGGAGCTGTTTTTT
NA,TRBV6-2/TRBV6-3,TRBD1,TRBJ1-1,CASSYLRQGASAFF,TGTGCCAGCAGTTACTTGAGACAGGGGGCGTCAGCTTTCTTT
NA,TRBV30,TRBD2,TRBJ2-7,CAWTRGSQGTYEQYF,TGTGCCTGGACCCGCGGGAGCCAGGGTACCTACGAGCAGTACTTC
NA,TRBV18,NA,TRBJ1-6,CASFSRRESLYSTNNSPLHF,TGTGCCAGCTTCTCCCGACGGGAGTCCCTCTATAGTACAAATAATTCACCCCTCCACTTT
NA,TRBV30,TRBD2,TRBJ2-1,CAWSVTGLAIYNEQFF,TGTGCCTGGAGTGTTACGGGACTAGCAATCTACAATGAGCAGTTCTTC
NA,TRBV7-3,NA,TRBJ2-1,CASSTAAGSEQFF,TGTGCCAGCAGCACCGCTGCTGGGAGTGAGCAGTTCTTC
NA,TRBV5-1,TRBD2,TRBJ2-1,CASSLEASGRQFF,TGCGCCAGCAGCTTGGAAGCTAGCGGGAGACAGTTCTTC
NA,TRBV11-2,NA,TRBJ2-5,CASSLGRGRTQYF,TGTGCCAGCAGCTTAGGGCGGGGGCGGACCCAGTACTTC
NA,TRBV19,TRBD2,TRBJ2-1,CASKVSGRKNNEQFF,TGTGCCAGTAAGGTTAGCGGGAGAAAAAACAATGAGCAGTTCTTC
NA,TRBV15,TRBD2,TRBJ2-1,CATRSGTSGGPFF,TGTGCCACCAGATCCGGGACTAGCGGGGGACCGTTCTTC
NA,TRBV24-1,TRBD1,TRBJ2-2,CATSDLPLRQGKDTGELFF,TGTGCCACCAGCGATCTCCCCTTAAGACAGGGGAAGGACACCGGGGAGCTGTTTTTT
NA,TRBV6-2/TRBV6-3,NA,TRBJ2-5,CASSPYGGQETQYF,TGTGCCAGCAGTCCATACGGGGGCCAAGAGACCCAGTACTTC
once,TRBV2,NA,TRBJ1-2,CASSALDSNYGYTF,TGTGCCAGCAGTGCTTTAGACAGTAACTATGGCTACACCTTC
NA,TRBV30,TRBD2,TRBJ2-1,CAWGRSGLAGGEQFF,TGTGCCTGGGGACGGAGCGGGCTAGCGGGAGGTGAGCAGTTCTTC
once,TRBV24-1,NA,TRBJ1-3,CATSDPRGSGNTIYF,TGTGCCACCAGTGATCCCAGGGGCTCTGGAAACACCATATATTTT
NA,TRBV6-5,NA,TRBJ1-1,CASSYGGARITEAFF,TGTGCCAGCAGTTACGGGGGGGCGCGGATCACTGAAGCTTTCTTT
NA,TRBV5-8,TRBD2,TRBJ2-3,CASSSGTSGGTDTQYF,TGTGCCAGCAGCTCAGGGACTAGCGGGGGCACAGATACGCAGTATTTT
NA,TRBV4-3,TRBD1,TRBJ1-2,CASSQEAGGYGYTF,TGCGCCAGCAGCCAAGAGGCAGGGGGGTATGGCTACACCTTC
NA,TRBV27,NA,TRBJ2-2,CASSPKINTNTGELFF,TGTGCCAGCAGTCCTAAGATTAATACGAACACCGGGGAGCTGTTTTTT
NA,TRBV27,NA,TRBJ1-3,CASSSRHGTGNTIYF,TGTGCCAGCAGTTCACGACACGGAACTGGAAACACCATATATTTT
NA,TRBV27,NA,TRBJ1-1,CASSLTGYTEAFF,TGTGCCAGCAGTTTGACGGGGTACACTGAAGCTTTCTTT
NA,TRBV7-3,NA,TRBJ1-1,CASSLNSGDGAFF,TGTGCCAGCAGCTTAAACTCAGGGGACGGAGCTTTCTTT
medium-sized,TRBV7-3,TRBD1,TRBJ1-1,CASSLNRGNTEAFF,TGTGCCAGCAGCCTCAACAGGGGTAACACTGAAGCTTTCTTT
NA,TRBV25-1,TRBD1,TRBJ1-4,CASTKETGALNEKLFF,TGTGCCAGCACCAAGGAGACAGGGGCTCTTAATGAAAAACTGTTTTTT
NA,TRBV10-3,NA,TRBJ2-1,CAISETYDNEQFF,TGTGCCATCAGTGAAACATACGACAATGAGCAGTTCTTC
once,TRBV6-6,TRBD1,TRBJ2-3,CASIQGAGWEDTQYF,TGTGCCAGCATCCAGGGGGCGGGATGGGAAGATACGCAGTATTTT
NA,TRBV19,TRBD2,TRBJ2-1,CASSMILFDAGVAYNEQFF,TGTGCCAGTAGTATGATCCTTTTCGACGCGGGAGTGGCCTACAATGAGCAGTTCTTC
few,TRBV7-2,NA,TRBJ1-1,CASSLGSRQAEAFF,TGTGCCAGCAGCTTAGGTAGTAGACAGGCTGAAGCTTTCTTT
NA,TRBV28,TRBD1,TRBJ1-1,CASLTGIMNTEAFF,TGTGCCAGCCTGACAGGGATAATGAACACTGAAGCTTTCTTT
NA,TRBV27,TRBD2,TRBJ2-3,CASSLLRSGRASDTQYF,TGTGCCAGCAGTTTACTCCGAAGCGGGAGGGCCTCGGATACGCAGTATTTT
NA,TRBV19,TRBD2,TRBJ2-3,CASSFGQRGSDTQYF,TGTGCCAGTAGTTTCGGCCAGCGGGGCTCAGATACGCAGTATTTT
NA,TRBV6-1,TRBD1,TRBJ1-2,CASSEWDRVANYGYTF,TGTGCCAGCAGTGAGTGGGACAGGGTAGCTAACTATGGCTACACCTTC
NA,TRBV5-6,TRBD1,TRBJ2-7,CASSSRDRAYEQYF,TGTGCCAGCAGCAGCCGGGACAGGGCCTACGAGCAGTACTTC
NA,TRBV7-6,NA,TRBJ2-2,CASSLGQAKNTGELFF,TGTGCCAGCAGCTTAGGACAGGCCAAGAACACCGGGGAGCTGTTTTTT
NA,TRBV24-1,TRBD2,TRBJ2-1,CATSDIPGTSGGAIDNEQFF,TGTGCCACCAGTGACATCCCCGGGACTAGCGGGGGGGCTATCGACAATGAGCAGTTCTTC
NA,TRBV4-3,TRBD2,TRBJ2-1,CASSQRLAGDNEQFF,TGCGCCAGCAGCCAGCGACTAGCGGGGGACAATGAGCAGTTCTTC
NA,TRBV19,NA,TRBJ1-4,CASSYSRGRTNEKLFF,TGTGCCAGTAGCTATAGCAGGGGCCGAACTAATGAAAAACTGTTTTTT
NA,TRBV7-2,NA,TRBJ1-2,CASSLGPGGYTF,TGTGCCAGCAGCTTAGGGCCCGGGGGCTACACCTTC
NA,TRBV28,NA,TRBJ2-7,CASRNPTGYEQYF,TGTGCCAGCAGGAATCCGACAGGTTACGAGCAGTACTTC
NA,TRBV7-2,TRBD1,TRBJ1-1,CASSPRTGGILNTEAFF,TGTGCCAGCAGCCCTAGGACAGGGGGGATACTGAACACTGAAGCTTTCTTT
NA,TRBV4-1,NA,TRBJ2-6,CASSQEWGAGANVLTF,TGCGCCAGCAGCCAAGAATGGGGCGCGGGGGCCAACGTCCTGACTTTC
NA,TRBV27,NA,TRBJ1-1,CASSLARDTNTEAFF,TGTGCCAGCAGTTTAGCCCGAGACACGAACACTGAAGCTTTCTTT